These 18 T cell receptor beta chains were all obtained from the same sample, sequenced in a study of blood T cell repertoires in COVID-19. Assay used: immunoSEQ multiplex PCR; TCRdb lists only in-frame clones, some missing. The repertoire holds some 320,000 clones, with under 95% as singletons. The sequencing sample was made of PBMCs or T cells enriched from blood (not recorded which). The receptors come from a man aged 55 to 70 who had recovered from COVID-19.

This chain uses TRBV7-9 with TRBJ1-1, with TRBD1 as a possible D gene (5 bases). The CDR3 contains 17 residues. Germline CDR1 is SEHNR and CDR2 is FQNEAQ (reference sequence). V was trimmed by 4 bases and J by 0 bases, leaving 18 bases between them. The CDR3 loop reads CASSSKKVTDMNTEAFF. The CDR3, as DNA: TGTGCCAGCAGCTCAAAGAAAGTGACAGATATGAACACTGAAGCTTTCTTT.

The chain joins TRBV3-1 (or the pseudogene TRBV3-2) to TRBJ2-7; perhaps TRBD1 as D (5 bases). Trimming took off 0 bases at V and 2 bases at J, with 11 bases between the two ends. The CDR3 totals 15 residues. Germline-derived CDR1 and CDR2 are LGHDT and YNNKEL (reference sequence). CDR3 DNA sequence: TGTGCCAGCAGCCAAGATTCCAGGGCTGCCTACGAGCAGTACTTC. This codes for CASSQDSRAAYEQYF.

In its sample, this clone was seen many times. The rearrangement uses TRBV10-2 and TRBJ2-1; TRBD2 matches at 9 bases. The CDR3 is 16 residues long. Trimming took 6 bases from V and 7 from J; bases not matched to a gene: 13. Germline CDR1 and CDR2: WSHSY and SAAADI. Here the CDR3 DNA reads TGCGCCAGCAGCGGAACCCTTAGCGGGAGATCGAATGAGCAGTTCTTC. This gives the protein CASSGTLSGRSNEQFF.

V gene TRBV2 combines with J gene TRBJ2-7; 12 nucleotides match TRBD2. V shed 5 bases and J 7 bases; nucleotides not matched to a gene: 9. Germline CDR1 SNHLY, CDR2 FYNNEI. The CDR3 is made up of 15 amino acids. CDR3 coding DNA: TGTGCCAGCAGTTCGGTGACTAGCGGGAGAAGTGAGCAGTACTTC. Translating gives CASSSVTSGRSEQYF.

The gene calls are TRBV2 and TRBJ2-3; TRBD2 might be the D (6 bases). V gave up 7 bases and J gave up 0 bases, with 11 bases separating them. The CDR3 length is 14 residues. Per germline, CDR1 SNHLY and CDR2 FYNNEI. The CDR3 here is CASKSGTSTDTQYF. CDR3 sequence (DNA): TGTGCCAGCAAGTCAGGGACTAGCACAGATACGCAGTATTTT.

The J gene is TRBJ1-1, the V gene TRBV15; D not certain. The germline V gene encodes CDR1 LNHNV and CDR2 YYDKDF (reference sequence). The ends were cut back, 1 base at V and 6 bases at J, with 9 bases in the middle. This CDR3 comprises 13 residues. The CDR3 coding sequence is TGTGCCACCAGCAGAGGGATCACAGCTGAAGCTTTCTTT. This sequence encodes CATSRGITAEAFF.

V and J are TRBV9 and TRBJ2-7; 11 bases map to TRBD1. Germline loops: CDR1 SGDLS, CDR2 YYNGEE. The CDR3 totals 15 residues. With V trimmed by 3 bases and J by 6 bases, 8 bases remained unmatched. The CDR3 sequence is CASSAGTGGVGEQYF. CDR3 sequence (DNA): TGTGCCAGCAGCGCCGGGACAGGGGGAGTTGGCGAGCAGTACTTC. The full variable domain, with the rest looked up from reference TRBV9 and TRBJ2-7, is DSGVTQTPKHLITATGQRVTLRCSPRSGDLSVYWYQQSLDQGLQFLIQYYNGEERAKGNILERFSAQQFPDLHSELNLSSLELGDSALYFCASSAGTGGVGEQYFGPGTRLTVT.

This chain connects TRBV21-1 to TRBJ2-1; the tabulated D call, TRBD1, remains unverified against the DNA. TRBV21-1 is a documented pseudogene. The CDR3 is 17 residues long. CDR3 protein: CASSKGGQARLTDEQFF. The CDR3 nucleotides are TGTGCCAGCAGCAAAGGAGGACAGGCCCGACTAACGGATGAGCAGTTCTTC.

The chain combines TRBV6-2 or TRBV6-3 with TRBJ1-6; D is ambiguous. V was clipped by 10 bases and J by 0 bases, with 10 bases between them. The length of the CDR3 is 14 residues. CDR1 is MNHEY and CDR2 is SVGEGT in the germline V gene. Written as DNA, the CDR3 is TGTGCCATCAGCACGAGCTCCTATAATTCACCCCTCCACTTT. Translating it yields CAISTSSYNSPLHF.

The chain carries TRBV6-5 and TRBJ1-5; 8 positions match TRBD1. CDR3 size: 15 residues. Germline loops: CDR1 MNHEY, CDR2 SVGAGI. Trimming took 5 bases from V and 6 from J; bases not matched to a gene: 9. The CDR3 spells CASSQSGQGSQPQHF. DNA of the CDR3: TGTGCCAGCAGTCAAAGCGGACAGGGTAGTCAGCCCCAGCATTTT.

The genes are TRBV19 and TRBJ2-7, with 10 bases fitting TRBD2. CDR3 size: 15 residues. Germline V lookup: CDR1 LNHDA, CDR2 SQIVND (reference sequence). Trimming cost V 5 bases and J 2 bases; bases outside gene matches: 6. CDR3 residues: CASSPSLAGAYEQYF. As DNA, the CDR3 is TGTGCCAGTAGTCCGAGCCTAGCGGGAGCCTACGAGCAGTACTTC.

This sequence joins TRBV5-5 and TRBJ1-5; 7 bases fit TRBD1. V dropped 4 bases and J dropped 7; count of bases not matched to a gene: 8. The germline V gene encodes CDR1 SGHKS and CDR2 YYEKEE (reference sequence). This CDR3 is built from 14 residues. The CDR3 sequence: CASSEDRERQPQHF. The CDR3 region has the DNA TGTGCCAGCAGCGAAGACAGGGAAAGGCAGCCCCAGCATTTT.

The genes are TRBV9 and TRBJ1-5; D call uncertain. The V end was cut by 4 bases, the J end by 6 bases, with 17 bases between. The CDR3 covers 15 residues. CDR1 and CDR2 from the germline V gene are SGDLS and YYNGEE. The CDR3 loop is CASSPRGRVGQPQHF. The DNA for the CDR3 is TGTGCCAGCAGCCCCCGGGGTAGGGTGGGTCAGCCCCAGCATTTT.

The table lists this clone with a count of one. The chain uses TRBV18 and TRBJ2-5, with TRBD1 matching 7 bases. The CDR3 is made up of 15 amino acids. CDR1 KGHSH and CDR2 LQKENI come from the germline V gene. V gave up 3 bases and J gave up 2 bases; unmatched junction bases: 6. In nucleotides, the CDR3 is TGTGCCAGCTCACCCAACACAGGGGAGCAAGAGACCCAGTACTTC. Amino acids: CASSPNTGEQETQYF.

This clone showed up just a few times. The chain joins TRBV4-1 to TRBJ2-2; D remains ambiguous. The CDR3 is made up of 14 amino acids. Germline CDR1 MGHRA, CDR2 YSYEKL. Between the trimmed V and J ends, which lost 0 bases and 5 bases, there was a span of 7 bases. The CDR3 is CASSQDERTGELFF. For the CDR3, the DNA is TGCGCCAGCAGCCAAGACGAGAGGACCGGGGAGCTGTTTTTT.

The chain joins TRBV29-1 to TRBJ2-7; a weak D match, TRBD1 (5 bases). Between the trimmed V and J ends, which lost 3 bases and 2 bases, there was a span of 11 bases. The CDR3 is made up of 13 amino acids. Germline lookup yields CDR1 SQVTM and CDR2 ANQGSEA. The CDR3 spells CSVDGRGTYEQYF. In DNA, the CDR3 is TGCAGCGTTGATGGAAGGGGTACCTACGAGCAGTACTTC.

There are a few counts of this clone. In nucleotides, the CDR3 is TGTGCCAGCAGTCGTGGGAAGACAGCAAGCTCTGGAAACACCATATATTTT. Amino acids: CASSRGKTASSGNTIYF. This chain links TRBV3-1 (or the pseudogene TRBV3-2) with TRBJ1-3; perhaps TRBD1 as D (5 bases). The germline V gene encodes CDR1 LGHDT and CDR2 YNNKEL (reference sequence). This CDR3 has 17 amino acids. V was cut by 6 bases and J by 0 bases, with 18 bases left in between.

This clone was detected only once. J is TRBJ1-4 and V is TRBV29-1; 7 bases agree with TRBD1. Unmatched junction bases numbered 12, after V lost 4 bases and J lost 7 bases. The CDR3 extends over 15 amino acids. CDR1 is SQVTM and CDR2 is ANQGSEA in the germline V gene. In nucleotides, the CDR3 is TGCAGCGTTGCCATCCGGGAGGGGGCAGGTGAAAAACTGTTTTTT. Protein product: CSVAIREGAGEKLFF.